The present T cell receptor (beta chain) was sequenced within a study of control samples from healthy donors and cancer patients. The protocol was immunoSEQ multiplex PCR, while the TCRdb copy is restricted to in-frame clones and leaves out a portion. The table has tens of thousands of clones, approximately 90% seen once; the top ten hold 22%. The receptor was derived from a woman between 40 and 55 years old with head and neck cancer. Sequencing was done on a sample of PBMCs.

The CDR3 loop reads CASQNAGAGGVYGYTF. CDR3 coding DNA: TGTGCCAGCCAAAATGCGGGGGCAGGGGGCGTCTATGGCTACACCTTC. The gene calls are TRBV2 and TRBJ1-2, with 8 bases that match TRBD1. The germline V gene encodes CDR1 SNHLY and CDR2 FYNNEI. V was clipped by 8 bases and J by 4 bases; unmatched bases: 15. The length of the CDR3 is 16 residues.